One T cell receptor beta chain is described in this entry. What it binds is not known. The junction had 28 bases not matched to a gene; V was cut back by 2 bases and J by 4 bases. CDR1 and CDR2 from the germline V gene are MDHEN and SYDVKM. The CDR3 runs to 24 residues. Profiling relied on immunoSEQ multiplex PCR, and the TCRdb table lists in-frame clones only, not all of them. The repertoire holds about 14,000 clones, with approximately 75% as singletons. The sample is drawn from a study of chemoradiotherapy in HPV16-positive cancers. Study-wide findings and caveats: HPV-responsive T-cell expansion during chemoradiotherapy was linked to improved recurrence-free survival in HPV16-positive patients.

The sample here was taken from a patient who underwent chemoradiotherapy. The chain recombines TRBV28 with TRBJ2-7; 14 bases are a match to TRBD2. The TCR was taken from a human donor with HPV-associated anogenital cancer. CDR3 residues: CASSLLSPFEPGLAGVVGRYEQYF. DNA of the CDR3: TGTGCCAGCAGTTTACTGTCTCCCTTTGAACCGGGACTAGCGGGAGTCGTTGGGCGATACGAGCAGTACTTC.